These 26 T cell receptor beta chains share one sample of origin, sequenced in a study of TIL therapy for anti-PD-1-resistant metastatic lung cancer. Noted time point: pre-treatment sample, taken before nivolumab and TIL therapy. Sequencing used immunoSEQ v3. Sequencing was performed with immunoSEQ multiplex PCR; in TCRdb, only in-frame clones are kept and a portion is missing. Of 35,000 to 55,000 clones listed, around 80% are singletons. The sequencing used blood, collected at baseline. These TCRs come from a man between 70 and 80 years old with non-small cell lung cancer.

The chain employs TRBV2 and TRBJ2-1, with a weak D call TRBD2 (5 bases). The germline V gene has CDR1 SNHLY and CDR2 FYNNEI. Deletions cut 3 bases from V and 10 bases from J, with 7 bases between. There are 11 residues in the CDR3. The CDR3 spells CASSEASEQFF. The CDR3, as DNA: TGTGCCAGCAGTGAGGCTAGCGAGCAGTTCTTC.

The V gene is TRBV28, the J gene TRBJ2-7, with 8 bases aligning to TRBD2. V lost 8 bases and J lost 5; bases outside the gene matches: 11. CDR1 and CDR2 from the germline V gene are MDHEN and SYDVKM. The CDR3 has 14 amino acids. The CDR3 region has the DNA TGTGCCAGCGGGGGCCCAGCGGGGGAAGACGAGCAGTACTTC. Amino acid sequence: CASGGPAGEDEQYF.

The genes are TRBV7-9 and TRBJ2-7; D is unresolved. CDR1 and CDR2 from the germline V gene are SEHNR and FQNEAQ (reference sequence). V lost 5 bases and J lost 7, with 12 bases in between. The CDR3 runs to 12 residues. CDR3 amino acids: CASSLTPWEQYF. The CDR3 DNA reads TGTGCCAGCAGCCTGACCCCGTGGGAGCAGTACTTC.

The V and J genes are TRBV4-3 and TRBJ2-5; TRBD1 or TRBD2 may be the D gene (6 bases each). The CDR3 is 16 amino acids. Germline CDR1 and CDR2: LGHNA and YSLEER. V lost 3 bases, J lost 4 bases, and 18 bases lay in between. The CDR3: CASSQGIRGEGETQYF. DNA of the CDR3: TGCGCCAGCAGCCAGGGTATAAGGGGGGAAGGAGAGACCCAGTACTTC.

The chain joins TRBV18 to TRBJ2-1, with TRBD2 matching over 8 bases. Unmatched junction bases numbered 7, after V lost 0 bases and J lost 0 bases. Germline V gene data show CDR1 as KGHSH and CDR2 as LQKENI. The CDR3 spans 18 residues. The CDR3 spells CASSPPSIAGSSYNEQFF. The CDR3, as DNA: TGTGCCAGCTCACCACCGTCGATAGCGGGATCCTCCTACAATGAGCAGTTCTTC. The variable domain in full, completed from reference TRBV18 and TRBJ2-1, reads NAGVMQNPRHLVRRRGQEARLRCSPMKGHSHVYWYRQLPEEGLKFMVYLQKENIIDESGMPKERFSAEFPKEGPSILRIQQVVRGDSAAYFCASSPPSIAGSSYNEQFFGPGTRLTVL.

V and J are TRBV27 and TRBJ1-2; D is perhaps TRBD1 (6 bases). There are 15 residues in the CDR3. CDR1 MNHEY and CDR2 SMNVEV come from the germline V gene (reference sequence). Deletions cut 3 bases from V and 0 bases from J, with 11 bases between. The CDR3 DNA reads TGTGCCAGCAGTTTTTGGGACAACACTAACTATGGCTACACCTTC. It translates to CASSFWDNTNYGYTF.

This chain joins TRBV7-3 and TRBJ2-7; 8 positions match TRBD1. The CDR3 extends over 15 amino acids. V was clipped by 5 bases and J by 7 bases; unmatched bases: 13. Germline CDR1 reads SGHTA; CDR2 reads FQGTGA. The chain's CDR3 is CASSPTGQGSEEQYF. CDR3 DNA: TGTGCCAGCAGCCCGACCGGACAGGGATCTGAGGAGCAGTACTTC.

V gene TRBV7-8 combines with J gene TRBJ2-5, with D tentatively TRBD2 (5 bases). CDR1 and CDR2 (germline): SGHVS, FQNEAQ. The CDR3 spans 16 residues. Trimming shortened V by 1 base and J by 5 bases, and 17 bases separated the two germline ends. The CDR3 protein is CASSLVGLRVRETQYF. The CDR3 DNA reads as TGTGCCAGCAGCTTAGTGGGGTTGAGGGTTCGTGAGACCCAGTACTTC.

This rearrangement joins TRBV29-1 to TRBJ2-7; a possible D gene is TRBD2 (5 bases). From germline, CDR1 is SQVTM and CDR2 ANQGSEA. The V and J ends lost 7 bases and 2 bases respectively, with 12 bases between them. The CDR3 is made up of 12 amino acids. CDR3 sequence (DNA): TGCAGCGCTCGGACGGGAACCTACGAGCAGTACTTC. Translated: CSARTGTYEQYF.

The J gene is TRBJ2-7, the V gene TRBV5-6; 8 bases line up with TRBD1. Germline V lookup: CDR1 SGHDT, CDR2 YYEEEE. After removal of 4 bases from V and 2 bases from J, the junction contained 8 bases not matched to a gene. The CDR3 has 15 residues. The CDR3 coding sequence is TGTGCCAGCAGCCCGCTGGGGACAGGAGCCTACGAGCAGTACTTC. The encoded protein is CASSPLGTGAYEQYF.

This sequence joins TRBV14 and TRBJ2-1; 11 nucleotides match TRBD2. Germline V gene lookup returns CDR1 SGHDN and CDR2 FVKESK. The CDR3 runs to 16 residues. V was pared by 3 bases and J by 7 bases, with 8 bases of the junction left unmatched. The CDR3 DNA reads TGTGCCAGCAGCCACCTTAGCGGGAGGGCCGGAAATGAGCAGTTCTTC. This sequence encodes CASSHLSGRAGNEQFF.

This clone was recorded once. This chain joins TRBV2 and TRBJ2-3; 10 bases are shared with TRBD2. CDR1 and CDR2 from the germline V gene are SNHLY and FYNNEI. CDR3 length: 16 residues. J was trimmed by 6 bases and V by 5 bases; bases with no gene match: 11. The CDR3 DNA reads as TGTGCCAGCAGTAAGAGGACTAGCGGAGGCGGGGATACGCAGTATTTT. This translates into CASSKRTSGGGDTQYF.

V is TRBV2 and J is TRBJ1-1, with a weak D call TRBD1 (6 bases). V was pared by 3 bases and J by 3 bases, with 11 bases between. The germline V gene has CDR1 SNHLY and CDR2 FYNNEI. The CDR3 sequence is 14 residues long. The CDR3 sequence: CASSDEQGDTEAFF. The DNA of the CDR3 is TGTGCCAGCAGTGACGAACAGGGCGACACTGAAGCTTTCTTT.

V gene TRBV14 combines with J gene TRBJ2-2; D is unclear. CDR3 length equals 14 residues. In germline, CDR1 is SGHDN, CDR2 FVKESK. The V and J ends lost 1 base and 2 bases respectively, with 5 bases between them. CDR3 DNA sequence: TGTGCCAGCAGCCAAGGGGTTAACACCGGGGAGCTGTTTTTT. Residues: CASSQGVNTGELFF.

The rearrangement links TRBV6-6 to TRBJ2-5; D is perhaps TRBD1 or TRBD2 (5 bases each). The CDR3 consists of 15 residues. Germline-derived CDR1 and CDR2 are MNHNY and SVGAGI (reference sequence). Trimming left V 5 bases short and J 0 bases short, with 13 bases between. The CDR3 DNA follows: TGTGCCAGCAGTCAACCGGGACGGCACCAAGAGACCCAGTACTTC. The encoded protein is CASSQPGRHQETQYF.

The rearrangement uses TRBV5-4 and TRBJ2-4; no reliable D call. CDR1 SGHNT and CDR2 YYREEE come from the germline V gene (reference sequence). The V gene lost 0 bases and the J gene lost 0 bases, with 7 bases spanning the gap. The CDR3 totals 15 residues. The CDR3 reads CASSLDTTAKNIQYF. The CDR3, as DNA: TGTGCCAGCAGCTTGGACACGACAGCCAAAAACATTCAGTACTTC.

This clone was observed once. The rearrangement uses TRBV25-1 and TRBJ2-5; 9 bases align to TRBD1. Matching the DNA end better, TRBJ2-7 makes the J call doubtful. The CDR3 extends over 14 amino acids. Germline V CDR1 and CDR2: MGHDK, SYGVNS. CDR3 residues: CASTNAGQGGEQYF. CDR3 bases: TGTGCCAGCACCAACGCGGGACAGGGAGGCGAGCAGTACTTC.

The rearrangement joins TRBV5-8 to TRBJ1-5; 12 bases are shared with TRBD1. This CDR3 is 16 amino acids long. V was pared by 4 bases and J by 6 bases, with 8 bases of the junction left unmatched. Germline lookup yields CDR1 SGHTS and CDR2 YDEGEE. CDR3: CASSPVGQGASQPQHF. CDR3 nucleotides: TGTGCCAGCAGCCCGGTGGGACAGGGGGCAAGTCAGCCCCAGCATTTT.

This chain uses TRBV30 with TRBJ1-6; no clear D gene. The CDR3 is 12 amino acids. Germline V gene sequence: CDR1 GTSNPN, CDR2 SVGIG (reference sequence). V was trimmed by 4 bases and J by 5 bases, leaving 6 bases between them. CDR3 coding DNA: TGTGCCTGGAAACAGAATAATTCACCCCTCCACTTT. Translating gives CAWKQNNSPLHF.

The chain carries TRBV5-4 and TRBJ2-4; D is unresolved. Germline-derived CDR1 and CDR2 are SGHNT and YYREEE (reference sequence). With 0 bases removed from V and 2 bases from J, the gap between germline ends came to 6 bases. The CDR3 is made up of 14 amino acids. CDR3 coding DNA: TGTGCCAGCAGCTTGGAACAATCCAAAAACATTCAGTACTTC. It encodes CASSLEQSKNIQYF.

The genes are TRBV11-3 and TRBJ2-3, with D unresolved. The CDR3 has 13 residues. CDR1 SGHNT and CDR2 YENEEA come from the germline V gene. Trimming removed 1 base at V and 3 bases at J, with 5 bases between. CDR3 coding DNA: TGTGCCAGCAGCTTAGCCTCGACAGATACGCAGTATTTT. Encoded protein: CASSLASTDTQYF.

V usage is TRBV19 and J usage is TRBJ1-2, with D possibly TRBD1 on 6 matching bases. This CDR3 region has 12 residues. Germline assignment: CDR1 LNHDA and CDR2 SQIVND (reference sequence). The germline V and J ends were trimmed by 4 bases and 8 bases, with 11 bases remaining between them. The CDR3 here is CASSSRQDGYTF. CDR3 DNA sequence: TGTGCCAGTAGTAGCAGACAGGACGGCTACACCTTC.

This clone turned up a few times. CDR3 region: CASKGSWTGELFF. The CDR3 coding sequence is TGTGCCAGCAAAGGCAGCTGGACCGGGGAGCTGTTTTTT. The chain links TRBV2 to TRBJ2-2, with D unclear. Between the trimmed V and J ends, which lost 7 bases and 5 bases, there was a span of 11 bases. CDR1 and CDR2 (germline): SNHLY, FYNNEI. The CDR3 has 13 residues.

The DNA for the CDR3 is TGTGCCACCAGCAGAGTCCTAGCGGACAAGCAAGAGACCCAGTACTTC. This translates into CATSRVLADKQETQYF. The chain carries TRBV15 and TRBJ2-5; 7 bases match TRBD2. Germline values: CDR1 LNHNV, CDR2 YYDKDF (reference sequence). This CDR3 has 16 residues. The V and J ends lost 1 base and 2 bases, in that order; junction bases with no gene match: 7.

This chain uses TRBV7-6 with TRBJ1-4, with D perhaps TRBD1 (6 bases). This CDR3 spans 14 amino acids. The V gene lost 5 bases and the J gene lost 7 bases, with 14 bases spanning the gap. CDR1 SGHVS and CDR2 FNYEAQ come from the germline V gene. CDR3 nucleotides: TGTGCCAGCAGCAGGGACACGCACGCTGAAAAACTGTTTTTT. Residues: CASSRDTHAEKLFF.

This rearrangement joins TRBV19 to TRBJ2-3; 11 bases line up with TRBD2. This CDR3 has 15 amino acids. Germline V lookup: CDR1 LNHDA, CDR2 SQIVND (reference sequence). Trimming removed 2 bases from V and 6 bases from J; junction bases left unmatched: 4. The CDR3, as DNA: TGTGCCAGTAGTATACTAGCGGGAGGTTCCGATACGCAGTATTTT. It specifies CASSILAGGSDTQYF.